This T cell receptor beta chain was obtained from a study of control samples from healthy donors and cancer patients. This clone has a single count. Here immunoSEQ multiplex PCR was the method, and the copy in TCRdb shows in-frame clones only, minus some. Of 100,000 to 150,000 clones in the sample, 87% were seen once. The V gene's germline CDR1 is SGHDT and CDR2 YYEEEE. The CDR3 contains 13 residues. V was shortened by 1 base and J by 2 bases, with 5 bases between the two germline ends. This chain joins TRBV5-6 and TRBJ2-3, with unresolved D. The sequence was collected from a man aged 35 to 55 in good health. Material: blood. For the CDR3, the DNA is TGTGCCAGCAGCTTGTGGGACACAGATACGCAGTATTTT. Protein product: CASSLWDTDTQYF.